The TCR beta chain described here comes from a study of T cell responses to AZD1222 COVID-19 vaccine. Study observations and caveats: Among AZD1222 vaccinees, only 6 or 7 were seropositive at baseline. Spike was spanned by vaccine-associated CD4 TCRs, which were dominant at 160-218 and 743-854. All repertoire sampling was performed exclusively after the peak T cell response.

As for this clone: Antigen specificity is unknown.

The V gene lost 4 bases and the J gene lost 8 bases, with 12 bases spanning the gap. CDR1 is SEHNR and CDR2 is FQNEAQ in the germline V gene (reference sequence). The CDR3 consists of 13 residues. Sequencing was performed with immunoSEQ multiplex PCR; in TCRdb, only in-frame clones are kept and a portion is missing. The sample contains around 140,000 clones, about 82% of which appear only once. The starting material was peripheral blood, obtained 28 days after the second AZD1222 dose. This TCR came from an adult who received the AZD1222 COVID-19 vaccine. V usage is TRBV7-9 and J usage is TRBJ2-1; D is possibly TRBD2 (6 bases). As DNA, the CDR3 is TGTGCCAGCAGCTCCGGGGGAACCCATGAGCAGTTCTTC. This encodes CASSSGGTHEQFF.